The clone carrying this T cell receptor beta chain was found once. The sample comes from a study of T cell changes during pregnancy in multiple sclerosis. Trimming removed 7 bases from V and 1 base from J, with 16 bases in between. The CDR3 has 15 amino acids. Germline lookup yields CDR1 SNHLY and CDR2 FYNNEI. Assay: immunoSEQ multiplex PCR; the TCRdb copy retains only in-frame clones and omits some. The table includes around 30,000 clones, roughly nine tenths detected once. The chain is built from TRBV2 and TRBJ1-1, with a possible D match to TRBD1 (5 bases). The sequences come from CD4+ T cells from peripheral blood mononuclear cells, collected in the second trimester of pregnancy. This clonotype was sampled from a female donor with multiple sclerosis, enrolled in a pregnancy study. CDR3 in amino acids: CASKRENGGNTEAFF. The CDR3 DNA reads as TGTGCCAGCAAAAGGGAAAACGGGGGGAACACTGAAGCTTTCTTT.